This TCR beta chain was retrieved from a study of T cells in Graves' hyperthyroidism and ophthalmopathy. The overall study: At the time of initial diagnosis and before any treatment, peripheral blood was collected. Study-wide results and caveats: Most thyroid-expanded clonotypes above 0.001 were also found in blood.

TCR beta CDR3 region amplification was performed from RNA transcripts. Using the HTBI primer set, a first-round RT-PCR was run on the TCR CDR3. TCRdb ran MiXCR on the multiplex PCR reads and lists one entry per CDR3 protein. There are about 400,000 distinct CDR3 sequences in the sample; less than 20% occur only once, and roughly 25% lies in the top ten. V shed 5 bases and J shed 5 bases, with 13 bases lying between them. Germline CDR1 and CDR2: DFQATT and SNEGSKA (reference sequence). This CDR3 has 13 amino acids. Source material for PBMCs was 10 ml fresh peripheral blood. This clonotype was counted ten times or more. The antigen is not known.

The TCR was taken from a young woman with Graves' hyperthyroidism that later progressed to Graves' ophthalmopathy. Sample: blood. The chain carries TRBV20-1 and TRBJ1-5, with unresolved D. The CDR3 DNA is TGCAGTGCTCCCCGTGGGCCCTATCAGCCCCAGCATTTT. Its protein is CSAPRGPYQPQHF.